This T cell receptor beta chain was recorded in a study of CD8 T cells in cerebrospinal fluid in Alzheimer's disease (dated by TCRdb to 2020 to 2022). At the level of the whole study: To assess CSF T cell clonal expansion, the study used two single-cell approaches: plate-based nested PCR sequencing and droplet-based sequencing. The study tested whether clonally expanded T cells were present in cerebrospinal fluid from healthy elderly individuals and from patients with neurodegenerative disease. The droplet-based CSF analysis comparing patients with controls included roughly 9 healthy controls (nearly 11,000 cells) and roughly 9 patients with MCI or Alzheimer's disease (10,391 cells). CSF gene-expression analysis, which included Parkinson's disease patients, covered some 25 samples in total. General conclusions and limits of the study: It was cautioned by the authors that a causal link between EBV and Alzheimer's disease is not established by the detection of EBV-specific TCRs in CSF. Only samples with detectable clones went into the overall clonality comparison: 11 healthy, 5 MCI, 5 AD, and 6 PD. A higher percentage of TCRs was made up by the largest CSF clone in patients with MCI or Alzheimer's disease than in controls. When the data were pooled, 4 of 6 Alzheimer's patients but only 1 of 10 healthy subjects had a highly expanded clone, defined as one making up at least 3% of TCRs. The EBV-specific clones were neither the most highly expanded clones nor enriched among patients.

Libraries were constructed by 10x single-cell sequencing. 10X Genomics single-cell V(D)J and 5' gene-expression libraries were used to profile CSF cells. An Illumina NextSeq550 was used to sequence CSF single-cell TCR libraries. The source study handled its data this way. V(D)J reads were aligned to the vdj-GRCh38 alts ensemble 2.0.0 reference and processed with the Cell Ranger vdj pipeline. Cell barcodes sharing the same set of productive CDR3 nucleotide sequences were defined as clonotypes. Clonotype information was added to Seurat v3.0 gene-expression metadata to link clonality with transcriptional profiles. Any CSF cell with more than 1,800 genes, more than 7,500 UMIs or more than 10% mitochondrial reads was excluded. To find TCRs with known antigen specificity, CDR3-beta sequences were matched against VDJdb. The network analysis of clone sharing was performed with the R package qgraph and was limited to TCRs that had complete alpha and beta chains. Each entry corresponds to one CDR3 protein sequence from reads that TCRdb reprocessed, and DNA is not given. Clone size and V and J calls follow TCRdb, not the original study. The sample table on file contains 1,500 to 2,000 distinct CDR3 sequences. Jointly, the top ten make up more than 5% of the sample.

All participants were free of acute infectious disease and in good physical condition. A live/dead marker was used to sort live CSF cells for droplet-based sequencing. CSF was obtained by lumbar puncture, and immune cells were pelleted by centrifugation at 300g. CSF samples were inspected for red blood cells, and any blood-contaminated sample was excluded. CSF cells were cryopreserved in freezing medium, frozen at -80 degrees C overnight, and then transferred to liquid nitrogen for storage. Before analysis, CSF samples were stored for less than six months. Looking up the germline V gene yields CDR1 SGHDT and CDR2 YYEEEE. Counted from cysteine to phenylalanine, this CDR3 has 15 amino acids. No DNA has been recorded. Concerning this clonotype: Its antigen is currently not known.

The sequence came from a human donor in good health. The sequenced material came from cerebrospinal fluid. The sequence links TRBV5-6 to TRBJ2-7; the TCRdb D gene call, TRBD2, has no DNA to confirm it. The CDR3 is CASSPGLAGVTEQYF.